The clone carrying this TCR beta chain turned up a few times. The antigen is not known. This record belongs to a study of cytomegalovirus exposure and HLA in healthy donors. Looking at the study overall: Of roughly 360 genotyped donors, around 86% grouped in the Caucasian-associated ancestry cluster. Findings and caveats of the study: Fewer N-insertions (relative to the roughly 610-donor mean) were reportedly seen in an Asian-associated ancestry cluster in a later analysis. One variant, a missense change in DCLRE1C, was linked in a later analysis to TCR beta V- and J-gene trimming.

PCR used 60 Vbeta primers and 13 Jbeta primers. The table came from immunoSEQ multiplex PCR; TCRdb's copy has only in-frame clones and leaves some out. The sample records roughly 86,000 clones, 55% to 70% being singletons. Germline CDR1 reads SNHLY; CDR2 reads FYNNEI. The CDR3 runs 14 residues. V shed 7 bases, J shed 4 bases, and the junction held 7 bases outside the gene matches. The chain uses TRBV2 and TRBJ2-1; 7 nucleotides line up with TRBD1. The sequencing sample was made of PBMCs. The clonotype comes from a woman between 50 and 59 years old in good health and CMV-seropositive. The CDR3 protein is CASTGQLVYNEQFF. The DNA of the CDR3 is TGTGCCAGCACGGGACAGCTAGTTTACAATGAGCAGTTCTTC.